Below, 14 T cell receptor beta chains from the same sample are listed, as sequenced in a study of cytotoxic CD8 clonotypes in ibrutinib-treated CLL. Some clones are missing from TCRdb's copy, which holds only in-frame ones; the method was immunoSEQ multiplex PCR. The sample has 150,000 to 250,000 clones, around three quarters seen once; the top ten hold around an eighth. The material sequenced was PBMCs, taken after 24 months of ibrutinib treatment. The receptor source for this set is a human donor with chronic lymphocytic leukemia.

The chain's CDR3 is CASSDNGRSETQYF. Here the CDR3 DNA reads TGTGCCAGCAGTGACAACGGGAGGTCTGAGACCCAGTACTTC. The rearrangement links TRBV6-1 to TRBJ2-5; 7 nucleotides line up with TRBD2. The germline V gene has CDR1 MNHNS and CDR2 SASEGT. The CDR3 has 14 amino acids. The J segment lost 5 bases and the V segment lost 3 bases, leaving 6 bases of the junction unmatched.

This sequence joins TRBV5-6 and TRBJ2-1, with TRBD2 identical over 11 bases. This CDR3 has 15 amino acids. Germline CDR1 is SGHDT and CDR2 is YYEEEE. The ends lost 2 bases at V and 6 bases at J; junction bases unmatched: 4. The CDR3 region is CASSLLAGVVNEQFF. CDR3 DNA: TGTGCCAGCAGCTTACTAGCGGGAGTGGTCAATGAGCAGTTCTTC. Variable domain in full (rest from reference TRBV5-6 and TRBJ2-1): DAGVTQSPTHLIKTRGQQVTLRCSPKSGHDTVSWYQQALGQGPQFIFQYYEEEERQRGNFPDRFSGHQFPNYSSELNVNALLLGDSALYLCASSLLAGVVNEQFFGPGTRLTVL.

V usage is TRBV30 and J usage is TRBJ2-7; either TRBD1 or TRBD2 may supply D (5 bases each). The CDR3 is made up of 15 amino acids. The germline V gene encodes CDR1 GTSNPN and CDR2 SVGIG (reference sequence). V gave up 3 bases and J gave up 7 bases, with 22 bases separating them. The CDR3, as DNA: TGTGCCTGGAGACTGGGACGGGTCTACGAAGGGGAGCAGTACTTC. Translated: CAWRLGRVYEGEQYF. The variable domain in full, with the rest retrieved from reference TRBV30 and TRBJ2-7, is SQTIHQWPATLVQPVGSPLSLECTVEGTSNPNLYWYRQAAGRGLQLLFYSVGIGQISSEVPQNLSASRPQDRQFILSSKKLLLSDSGFYLCAWRLGRVYEGEQYFGPGTRLTVT.

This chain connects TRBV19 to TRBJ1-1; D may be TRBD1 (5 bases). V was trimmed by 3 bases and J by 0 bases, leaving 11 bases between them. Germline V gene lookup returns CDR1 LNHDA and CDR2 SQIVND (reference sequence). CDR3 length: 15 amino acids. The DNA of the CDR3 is TGTGCCAGTAGTATGTCAGGGCACATGAACACTGAAGCTTTCTTT. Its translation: CASSMSGHMNTEAFF.

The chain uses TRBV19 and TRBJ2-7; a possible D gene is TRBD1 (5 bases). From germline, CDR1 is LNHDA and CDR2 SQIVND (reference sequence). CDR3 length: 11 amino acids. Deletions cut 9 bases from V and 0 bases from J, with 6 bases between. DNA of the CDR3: TGTGCCAGCCAGGGCTCCTACGAGCAGTACTTC. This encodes CASQGSYEQYF.

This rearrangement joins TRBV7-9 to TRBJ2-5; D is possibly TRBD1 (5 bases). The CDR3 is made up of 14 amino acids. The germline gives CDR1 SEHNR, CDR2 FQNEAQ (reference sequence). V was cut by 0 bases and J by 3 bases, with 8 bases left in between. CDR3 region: CASSLAGDEETQYF. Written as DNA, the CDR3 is TGTGCCAGCAGCTTAGCAGGGGATGAAGAGACCCAGTACTTC.

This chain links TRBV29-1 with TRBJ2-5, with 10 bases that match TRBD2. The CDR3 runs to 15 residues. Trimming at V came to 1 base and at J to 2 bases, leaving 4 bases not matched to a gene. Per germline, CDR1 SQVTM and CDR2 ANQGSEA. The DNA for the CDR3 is TGCAGCGTTGAAGGGGGACTAGCGTTACAAGAGACCCAGTACTTC. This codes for CSVEGGLALQETQYF. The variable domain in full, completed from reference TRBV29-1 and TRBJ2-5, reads SAVISQKPSRDICQRGTSLTIQCQVDSQVTMMFWYRQQPGQSLTLIATANQGSEATYESGFVIDKFPISRPNLTFSTLTVSNMSPEDSSIYLCSVEGGLALQETQYFGPGTRLLVL.

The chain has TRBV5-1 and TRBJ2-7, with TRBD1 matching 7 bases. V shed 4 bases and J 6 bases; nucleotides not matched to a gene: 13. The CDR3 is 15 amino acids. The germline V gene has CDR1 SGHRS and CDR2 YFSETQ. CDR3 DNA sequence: TGCGCCAGCAGCGACGTCACAGGGGAGAAGGCCGAGCAGTACTTC. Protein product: CASSDVTGEKAEQYF.

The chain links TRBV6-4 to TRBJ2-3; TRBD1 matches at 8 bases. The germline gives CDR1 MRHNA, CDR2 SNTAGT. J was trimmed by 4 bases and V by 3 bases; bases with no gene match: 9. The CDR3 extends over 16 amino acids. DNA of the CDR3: TGTGCCAGCAGTGAGCGGACAGGGTACATATCAGATACGCAGTATTTT. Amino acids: CASSERTGYISDTQYF.

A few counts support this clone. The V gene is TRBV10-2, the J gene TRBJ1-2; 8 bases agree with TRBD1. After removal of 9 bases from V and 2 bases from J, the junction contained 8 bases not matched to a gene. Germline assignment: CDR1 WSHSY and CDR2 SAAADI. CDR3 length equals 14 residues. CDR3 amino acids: CASRGAGGNYGYTF. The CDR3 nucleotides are TGCGCCAGTCGAGGGGCAGGGGGCAACTATGGCTACACCTTC.

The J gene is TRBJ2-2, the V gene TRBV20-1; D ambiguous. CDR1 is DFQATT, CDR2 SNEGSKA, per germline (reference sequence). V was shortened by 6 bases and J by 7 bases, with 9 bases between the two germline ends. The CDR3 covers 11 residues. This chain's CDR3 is CSAETIGELFF. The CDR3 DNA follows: TGCAGTGCGGAAACTATCGGGGAGCTGTTTTTT.

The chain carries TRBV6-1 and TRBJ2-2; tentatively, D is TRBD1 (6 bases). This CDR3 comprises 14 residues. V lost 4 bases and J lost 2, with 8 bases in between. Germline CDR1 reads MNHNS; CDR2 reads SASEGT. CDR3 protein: CASSAGQNTGELFF. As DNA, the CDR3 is TGTGCCAGCAGTGCGGGACAAAACACCGGGGAGCTGTTTTTT.

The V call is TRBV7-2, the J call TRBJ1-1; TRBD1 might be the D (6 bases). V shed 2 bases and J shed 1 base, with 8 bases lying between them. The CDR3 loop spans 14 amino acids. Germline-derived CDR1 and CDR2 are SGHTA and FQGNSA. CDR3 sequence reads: CASSLSGENTEAFF. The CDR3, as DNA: TGTGCCAGCAGCTTATCAGGGGAGAACACTGAAGCTTTCTTT.

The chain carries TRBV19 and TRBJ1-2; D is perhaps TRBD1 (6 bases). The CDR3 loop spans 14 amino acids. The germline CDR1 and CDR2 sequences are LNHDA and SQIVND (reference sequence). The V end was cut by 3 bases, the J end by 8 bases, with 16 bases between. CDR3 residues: CASSIGQGKRGYTF. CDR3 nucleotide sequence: TGTGCCAGTAGTATCGGTCAGGGGAAGAGAGGCTACACCTTC.